This T cell receptor beta chain was found in a study of blood T cells in healthy people across ages. V was shortened by 1 base and J by 0 bases, with 13 bases between the two germline ends. Per the germline V gene, CDR1 is MDHEN and CDR2 is SYDVKM. The CDR3 totals 17 residues. The authors ran a second PCR of roughly 7 to 11 cycles using a sample-barcoded 5' primer and a J-beta primer mix. Each cDNA molecule received a tag from a template-switch adaptor that had 12 random nucleotides. In TCRdb, the 5' RACE reads were re-called with MiXCR into one record per CDR3 protein. The sample lists 1.5 million or so distinct CDR3 sequences; less than 45% were seen once. This clonotype was observed a few times. Every donor provided approximately 9.2 milliliters of peripheral blood.

V is TRBV28 and J is TRBJ2-1, with no clear D. The receptor was isolated from a woman aged 18 to 35 in good health. The sequencing input was blood. The CDR3 sequence: CASSLSPLHRSYNEQFF. CDR3 nucleotides: TGTGCCAGCAGTTTATCTCCCTTGCACCGCTCCTACAATGAGCAGTTCTTC. Supplemented by reference TRBV28 and TRBJ2-1, the full variable domain reads DVKVTQSSRYLVKRTGEKVFLECVQDMDHENMFWYRQDPGLGLRLIYFSYDVKMKEKGDIPEGYSVSREKKERFSLILESASTNQTSMYLCASSLSPLHRSYNEQFFGPGTRLTVL.